This T cell receptor beta chain comes out of a study of cytomegalovirus exposure and HLA in healthy donors. Study in general: A prior study identified just under 120 million unique TCR beta sequences from around 180 million T cells.

Germline CDR1 and CDR2: LNHDA and SQIVND (reference sequence). Germline trimming cut 6 bases from V and 0 bases from J; bases unmatched to any gene: 11. This CDR3 has 17 amino acids. About this clone itself: Its antigen remains unidentified.

Amplification used 60 Vbeta primers and 13 Jbeta primers. Here immunoSEQ multiplex PCR was the method, and the copy in TCRdb shows in-frame clones only, minus some. The data show over 85,000 clones, with over 60% seen just once and about 2.9% held by the top ten. Overall study results and limits: Reportedly, fewer N-insertions than the roughly 700-donor mean appeared in an Asian-associated ancestry cluster in a later analysis. Reported performance of the classifier showed diagnosis of cytomegalovirus status with high specificity and sensitivity.

The source material was PBMCs. The receptor was isolated from a woman in her sixties in good health and CMV-seropositive. The chain is built from TRBV19 and TRBJ1-2, with 9 bases identical to TRBD1. CDR3 DNA: TGTGCCAGTAGCCTTTTCGACAGGGGGATTACTAACTATGGCTACACCTTC. Translating it yields CASSLFDRGITNYGYTF.